This T cell receptor (beta chain) was profiled in a study of T cell responses to AZD1222 COVID-19 vaccine. As regards this clone: The antigen is not known. Different DNA sequences within this sample yield the same CDR3.

TCRdb's table, derived via immunoSEQ multiplex PCR, lists solely in-frame clones and lacks some. The data contain approximately 190,000 clones, around 94% of them singletons. Study results and limitations: The study found vaccine-associated CD4 TCRs spanning spike, dominant at 160-218 and 743-854.

The CDR3 covers 14 residues. The V end was cut by 1 base, the J end by 7 bases, with 14 bases between. Per the germline V gene, CDR1 is SEHNR and CDR2 is FQNEAQ (reference sequence). This specimen was peripheral blood, taken on day 0 of AZD1222 vaccination. The receptor was derived from an adult in good health. The chain links TRBV7-9 to TRBJ2-7; no clear D. The CDR3 reads CASSLGQGLGEQYF. The CDR3 DNA is TGTGCCAGCAGCTTAGGACAAGGGCTCGGGGAGCAGTACTTC.